The clone carrying this T cell receptor beta chain came up a few times. Its antigen is not identified. The data originate from a study of CD8+ T cells in alopecia areata. Study-wide results and limits: Only a single nonresponder existed, so baseline CD8+ expansion links stay unclear.

Treatment indicated: oral pan-JAK inhibitor, 5-10 mg twice daily. Sequencing templates came from extracted RNA that was reverse transcribed into cDNA. Libraries were prepared by immunoSEQ multiplex PCR; TCRdb keeps only in-frame clonotypes and omits some of them. The data contain about 110,000 clones, under 60% of them seen just once; the ten biggest clones take up roughly an eighth. CDR3 length: 12 amino acids. Germline CDR1 reads SGDLS; CDR2 reads YYNGEE. Trimming removed 3 bases at V and 9 bases at J, with 7 bases between. Sequences were derived from CD8+ T cells sorted from blood, sampled at week 24, from a patient treated with tofacitinib. This sequence originates from a human donor with alopecia areata. This chain joins TRBV9 and TRBJ1-6; D uncertain. CDR3 DNA sequence: TGTGCCAGCAGCGGTCCAGGTTCACCCCTCCACTTT. Its protein is CASSGPGSPLHF.